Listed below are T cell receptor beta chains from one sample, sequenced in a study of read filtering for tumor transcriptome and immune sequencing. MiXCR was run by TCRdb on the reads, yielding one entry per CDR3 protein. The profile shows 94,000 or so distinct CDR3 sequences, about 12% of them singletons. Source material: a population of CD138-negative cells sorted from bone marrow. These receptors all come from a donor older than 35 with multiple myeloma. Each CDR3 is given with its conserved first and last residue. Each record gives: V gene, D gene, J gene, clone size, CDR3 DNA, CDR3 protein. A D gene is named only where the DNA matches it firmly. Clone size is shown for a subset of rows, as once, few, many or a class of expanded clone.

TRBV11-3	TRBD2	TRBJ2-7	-	TGTGCCAGCAGCTTACCAGCGGGAAATTACTACGAGCAGTACTTC	CASSLPAGNYYEQYF
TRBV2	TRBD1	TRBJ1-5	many	TGTGCCAGCAGTGGGGACAGCGAGAATCAGCCCCAGCATTTT	CASSGDSENQPQHF
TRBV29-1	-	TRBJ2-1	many	TGCAGCGTTAGCCGAGTTCGGAGCTCCTACAATGAGCAGTTCTTC	CSVSRVRSSYNEQFF
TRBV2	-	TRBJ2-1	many	TGTGCCAGCAATTCGGGACTCCAAGGCAATGAGCAGTTCTTC	CASNSGLQGNEQFF
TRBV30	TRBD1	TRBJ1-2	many	TGTGCCTGGAAACCCCCCGACAGGGTTGTTTATGGCTACACCTTC	CAWKPPDRVVYGYTF
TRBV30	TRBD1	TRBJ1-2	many	TGTGCCTGGAGTGTGGGACAGACCTATGGCTACACCTTC	CAWSVGQTYGYTF
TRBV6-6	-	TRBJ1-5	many	TGTGCCAGCAGTTACTCCGCAGGGCGCAATCAGCCCCAGCATTTT	CASSYSAGRNQPQHF
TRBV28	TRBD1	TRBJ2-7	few	TGTGCCAGCAGTGCCTCCTCCGGGACAGGGCCCTACGAGCAGTACTTC	CASSASSGTGPYEQYF
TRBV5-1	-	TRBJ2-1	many	TGCGCCAGCAGCTTGGGAAACGGGAATAATGAGCAGTTCTTC	CASSLGNGNNEQFF
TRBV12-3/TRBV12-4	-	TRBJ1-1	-	TGTGCCAGCAGCTCACTTCCCGGAACCTCTTGGGGCAACACTGAAGCTTTCTTT	CASSSLPGTSWGNTEAFF
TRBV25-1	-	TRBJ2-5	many	TGTGCCAGCAGTGAGGGGGCGGCTAGCGGAGCCCAAGAGACCCAGTACTTC	CASSEGAASGAQETQYF
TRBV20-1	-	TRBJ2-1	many	TGCAGTGCTAGAGCTTACTACAATGAGCAGTTCTTC	CSARAYYNEQFF
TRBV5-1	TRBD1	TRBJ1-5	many	TGCGCCAGCGGACAGGGTCCAAATCAGCCCCAGCATTTT	CASGQGPNQPQHF
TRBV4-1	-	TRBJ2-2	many	TGCGCCAGCAGCCACCGACACGTCGGCACCGGGGAGCTGTTTTTT	CASSHRHVGTGELFF